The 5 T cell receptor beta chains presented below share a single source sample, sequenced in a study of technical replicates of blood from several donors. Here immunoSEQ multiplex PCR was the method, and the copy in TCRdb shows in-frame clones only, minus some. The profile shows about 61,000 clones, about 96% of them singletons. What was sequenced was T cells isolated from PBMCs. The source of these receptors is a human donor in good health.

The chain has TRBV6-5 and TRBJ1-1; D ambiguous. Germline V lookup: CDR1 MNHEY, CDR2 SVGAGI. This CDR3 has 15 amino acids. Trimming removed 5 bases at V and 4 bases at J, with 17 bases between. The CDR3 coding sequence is TGTGCCAGCAGTAAGACTAGTCCGGCCGTCACTGAAGCTTTCTTT. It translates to CASSKTSPAVTEAFF.

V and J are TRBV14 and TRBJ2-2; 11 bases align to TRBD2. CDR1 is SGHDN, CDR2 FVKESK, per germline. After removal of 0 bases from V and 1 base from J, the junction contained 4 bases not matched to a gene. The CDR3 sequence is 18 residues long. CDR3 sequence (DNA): TGTGCCAGCAGCCAAGATAGTCTAGCGGGGGGGAACACCGGGGAGCTGTTTTTT. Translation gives CASSQDSLAGGNTGELFF.

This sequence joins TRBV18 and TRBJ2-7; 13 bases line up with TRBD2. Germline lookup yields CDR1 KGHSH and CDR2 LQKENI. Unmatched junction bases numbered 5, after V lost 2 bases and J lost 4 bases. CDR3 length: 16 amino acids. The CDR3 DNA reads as TGTGCCAGCTCACCATATCGGACTAGCGGGGGATACGAGCAGTACTTC. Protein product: CASSPYRTSGGYEQYF.

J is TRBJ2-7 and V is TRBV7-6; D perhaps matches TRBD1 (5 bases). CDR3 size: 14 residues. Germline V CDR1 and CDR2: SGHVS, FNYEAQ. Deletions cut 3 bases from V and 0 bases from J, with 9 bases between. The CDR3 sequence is CASSLQGGSYEQYF. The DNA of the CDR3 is TGTGCCAGCAGCTTGCAGGGCGGCTCCTACGAGCAGTACTTC.

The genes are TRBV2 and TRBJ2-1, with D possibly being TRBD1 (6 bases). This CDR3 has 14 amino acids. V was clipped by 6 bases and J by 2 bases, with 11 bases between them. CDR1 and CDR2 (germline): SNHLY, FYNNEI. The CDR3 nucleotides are TGTGCCAGCAGGGGGGCCGGTGCCTACAATGAGCAGTTCTTC. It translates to CASRGAGAYNEQFF.